This T cell receptor (beta chain) was identified in a study of early T cells in non-severe SARS-CoV-2 infection. Across the whole study: Sequencing of bulk RNA from unsorted whole blood was done, without chain pairing.

Regarding this clonotype: Its matching antigen is unknown.

The CDR3 has 16 amino acids. J was trimmed by 4 bases and V by 3 bases; bases with no gene match: 8. Germline V lookup: CDR1 KGHSH, CDR2 LQKENI. The study's findings and limits: Matching results from VDJdb favored anti-spike CD8 responses, leaving private and CD4 specificities undetected.

Individually, cDNA molecules had unique molecular identifiers attached to them. From the 5' RACE reads, TCRdb called clonotypes with MiXCR, one entry per CDR3 protein. This sample has some 57,000 distinct CDR3 sequences, with about 10% found just once. The sequencing used whole blood, collected at baseline. This clonotype was sampled from an adult who was a healthcare worker with PCR-confirmed SARS-CoV-2 infection or an uninfected control (not recorded which). The chain joins TRBV18 to TRBJ2-1; 8 bases fit TRBD1. DNA for the CDR3: TGTGCCAGCTCACCCTTCGGGACAGGTGATTACAATGAGCAGTTCTTC. It encodes CASSPFGTGDYNEQFF.